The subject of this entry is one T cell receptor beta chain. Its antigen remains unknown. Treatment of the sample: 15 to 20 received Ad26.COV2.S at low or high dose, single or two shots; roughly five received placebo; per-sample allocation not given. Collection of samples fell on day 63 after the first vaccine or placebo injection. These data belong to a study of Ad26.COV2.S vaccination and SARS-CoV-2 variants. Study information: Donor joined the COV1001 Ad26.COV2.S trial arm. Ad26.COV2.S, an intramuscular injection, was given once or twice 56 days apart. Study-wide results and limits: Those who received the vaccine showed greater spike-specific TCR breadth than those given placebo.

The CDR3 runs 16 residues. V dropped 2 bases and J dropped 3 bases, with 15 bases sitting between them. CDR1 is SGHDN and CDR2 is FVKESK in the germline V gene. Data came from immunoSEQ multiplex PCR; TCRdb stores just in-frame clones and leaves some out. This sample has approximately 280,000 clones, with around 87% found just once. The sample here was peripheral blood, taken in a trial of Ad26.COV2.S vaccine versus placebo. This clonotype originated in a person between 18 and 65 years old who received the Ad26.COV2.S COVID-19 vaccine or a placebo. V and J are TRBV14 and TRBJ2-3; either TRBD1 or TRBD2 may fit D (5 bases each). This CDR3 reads CASSQPWGMGTDTQYF. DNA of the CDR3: TGTGCCAGCAGCCAACCCTGGGGGATGGGGACAGATACGCAGTATTTT.